These T cell receptor beta chains were read from a single sample in a study of radiotherapy plus CTLA-4 blockade in lung cancer. Sequencing was performed with immunoSEQ multiplex PCR; in TCRdb, only in-frame clones are kept and a portion is missing. The sample includes 62,000 or so clones, around three quarters of them seen just once. This specimen was peripheral blood, taken from a patient treated with radiotherapy plus ipilimumab. The receptors come from a human donor with non-small cell lung cancer who had a complete response to radiotherapy plus ipilimumab. The CDR3 runs from the conserved cysteine through the conserved F or W. Fields, in order: D gene, J gene, V gene, clone size, CDR3 DNA, CDR3 protein. The D gene is left open where the match is weak. Only part of the rows carry a size: once, few, many, or a class if the clone is expanded.

NA,TRBJ2-2,TRBV29-1,NA,TGCAGCGTTCAGAGCTGGCCGGGGGACGGGGAGCTGTTTTTT,CSVQSWPGDGELFF
NA,TRBJ2-6,TRBV14,once,TGTGCCAGCAGCCAAGCGGCGGCCCGCGTGGCCAACGTCCTGACTTTC,CASSQAAARVANVLTF
TRBD1,TRBJ1-1,TRBV15,NA,TGTGCCACCAGCAGGCCGGACCACAGGGGATTGTATGAAGCTTTCTTT,CATSRPDHRGLYEAFF
TRBD1,TRBJ1-5,TRBV18,few,TGTGCCAGCTCACAGGACAGGGTGGATCAGCCCCAGCATTTT,CASSQDRVDQPQHF
NA,TRBJ1-1,TRBV28,NA,TGTGCCAGCAGTCCAGGGACACGGAAGAACACTGAAGCTTTCTTT,CASSPGTRKNTEAFF
NA,TRBJ1-3,TRBV18,NA,TGTGCCAGCTCACCAGTGAAGGCCTCAGCTTCTGGAAACACCATATATTTT,CASSPVKASASGNTIYF
NA,TRBJ2-1,TRBV10-1,NA,TGCGCCAGCAGTGAGAGTCTTCGGCGGAATGAGCAGTTCTTC,CASSESLRRNEQFF
NA,TRBJ1-4,TRBV7-9,NA,TGTGCCAGCAGGGGGCTTAATGAAAAACTGTTTTTT,CASRGLNEKLFF
NA,TRBJ1-2,TRBV30,NA,TGTGCCTGGAGTGTAAGGGCGAATGGCTACACCTTC,CAWSVRANGYTF
NA,TRBJ1-3,TRBV5-4,NA,TGTGCCAGCAGCTTGGGGCAAAACACCATATATTTT,CASSLGQNTIYF
NA,TRBJ2-3,TRBV7-8,NA,TGTGCCAGCAGCCCCGTGGGGAGAACTAGCACAGATACGCAGTATTTT,CASSPVGRTSTDTQYF
TRBD2,TRBJ2-3,TRBV10-2,NA,TGCGCCAGCAGTGAGTCAACGGGAGGGGTGGATACGCAGTATTTT,CASSESTGGVDTQYF
NA,TRBJ2-3,TRBV10-3,NA,TGTGCCATCAACCCTCGGGAAGGTAGCACAGATACGCAGTATTTT,CAINPREGSTDTQYF
NA,TRBJ1-1,TRBV2,NA,TGTGCCAGCAGTCCTGATTTAATGGGTTTCTTT,CASSPDLMGFF
TRBD1,TRBJ2-6,TRBV5-1,NA,TGCGCCAGCAGCTTGGTACAGGGGGCAGAGTCCAACGTCCTGACTTTC,CASSLVQGAESNVLTF
TRBD2,TRBJ2-1,TRBV19,NA,TGTGCCAGTAGTGGACTAGCGGCCTCCTACAATGAGCAGTTCTTC,CASSGLAASYNEQFF
NA,TRBJ2-1,TRBV13,NA,TGTGCCAGCAGCCTTGGGCATGAGCAGTTCTTC,CASSLGHEQFF
TRBD1,TRBJ2-3,TRBV2,NA,TGTGCCAGCAGTCAGGGGGTAGTCACAGATACGCAGTATTTT,CASSQGVVTDTQYF
TRBD1,TRBJ1-2,TRBV19,NA,TGTGCCAGTAGTATACAGGGGGGTGGCTATGGCTACACCTTC,CASSIQGGGYGYTF
NA,TRBJ1-3,TRBV9,NA,TGTGCCAGCAGCGCCAGAGGCGCAGAAAGCTCTGGAAACACCATATATTTT,CASSARGAESSGNTIYF
NA,TRBJ1-2,TRBV5-6,NA,TGTGCCAGCAGCTTGGAAAGTGATGGCTACACCTTC,CASSLESDGYTF
NA,TRBJ1-4,TRBV30,NA,TGTGCCTGGAGTGTACAAGGTCGACCGATTAATGAAAAACTGTTTTTT,CAWSVQGRPINEKLFF
TRBD1,TRBJ1-3,TRBV5-6,NA,TGTGCCAGCAGCTTTAGGACAGGGGAACGGGCTGGAAACACCATATATTTT,CASSFRTGERAGNTIYF
NA,TRBJ1-5,TRBV28,NA,TGTGCCAGCAGTTTAGGTGCCGGGAAGGGCAATCAGCCCCAGCATTTT,CASSLGAGKGNQPQHF
TRBD1,TRBJ1-4,TRBV6-1,NA,TGTGCCAGCAGGACCGGGACAGGAGGTGAAAAACTGTTTTTT,CASRTGTGGEKLFF
TRBD1,TRBJ2-3,TRBV27,NA,TGTGCCAGCAGTTTTTCGGACAGGGGGCTGACGCAGTATTTT,CASSFSDRGLTQYF
TRBD2,TRBJ2-3,TRBV30,once,TGTGCCTCCCTTCGGGCGGGGGGAACCCCTAGCACAGATACGCAGTATTTT,CASLRAGGTPSTDTQYF
NA,TRBJ1-5,TRBV21-1,NA,TGTGCCAGCAGCATTGCTGGCAATCAGCCCCAGCATTTT,CASSIAGNQPQHF
TRBD1,TRBJ2-1,TRBV2,NA,TGTGCCAGCAGGAGGGACAGGGGAACCCACAATGAGCAGTTCTTC,CASRRDRGTHNEQFF
NA,TRBJ2-3,TRBV7-6,once,TGTGCCAGCAGCTTAGTGGAGGGAGCATCCAACACAGATACGCAGTATTTT,CASSLVEGASNTDTQYF
TRBD2,TRBJ2-1,TRBV6-5,NA,TGTGCCAGCAGTTCGACTAGCGGGAGGGGGGGTAATGAGCAGTTCTTC,CASSSTSGRGGNEQFF
NA,TRBJ1-3,TRBV5-4,NA,TGTGCCAGCGGGTCAACTTTGGGACCTGGAAACACCATATATTTT,CASGSTLGPGNTIYF
NA,TRBJ1-4,TRBV29-1,few,TGCAGCGTTGGGGTTGTGGCGAATGAAAAACTGTTTTTT,CSVGVVANEKLFF
NA,TRBJ2-1,TRBV7-9,few,TGTGCCAGCAGCTTAATCAGGGGAGGGTTTAAGGATGAGCAGTTCTTC,CASSLIRGGFKDEQFF
TRBD2,TRBJ2-3,TRBV23-1,NA,TGCGCCAGCTCATCAGCGGGGTTCAGCACAGATACGCAGTATTTT,CASSSAGFSTDTQYF
TRBD1,TRBJ1-2,TRBV28,few,TGTGCCAGCAGGACTGGGACAGGGGGCGGCTATGGCTACACCTTC,CASRTGTGGGYGYTF
TRBD1,TRBJ1-5,TRBV12-5,NA,TGTGCTAGTGGTTACTACAGGGGGTCAAGCAATCAGCCCCAGCATTTT,CASGYYRGSSNQPQHF
NA,TRBJ1-2,TRBV9,few,TGTGCCAGCAGCCAACAGGTCTCCCTTCGATTTTATGGCTACACCTTC,CASSQQVSLRFYGYTF
TRBD2,TRBJ2-5,TRBV18,NA,TGTGCCAGCTCCAGGACTAGCGGTACTCAAGAGACCCAGTACTTC,CASSRTSGTQETQYF
TRBD2,TRBJ2-2,TRBV7-9,once,TGTGCCAGCAGCTCGGGGACGGGGGGTACCGGGGAGCTGTTTTTT,CASSSGTGGTGELFF
NA,TRBJ2-6,TRBV11-2,NA,TGTGCCAGCAGACGGGTCTCTGGGGCCAACGTCCTGACTTTC,CASRRVSGANVLTF